A single sample gave rise to the 30 T cell receptor beta chains below, sequenced in a study of breast tumors, draining lymph nodes, adjacent tissues. MiXCR, applied by TCRdb to the multiplex PCR reads, yields one record per CDR3 protein. The sample contains around 300,000 distinct CDR3 sequences, 30% of which appear only once. Samples came from axillary lymph nodes draining the breast cancer. The sequenced sample was axillary lymph node tissue. The receptors shown here come from a female donor with breast cancer. Some clones in this sample may be carry-over from other donors' samples.

This clonotype was seen ten or more times. V and J are TRBV7-9 and TRBJ2-5; 7 bases are a match to TRBD1. The V segment lost 6 bases and the J segment 1 base; nucleotides outside the gene matches: 5. The CDR3 has 14 residues. CDR1 is SEHNR and CDR2 is FQNEAQ in the germline V gene (reference sequence). The CDR3 reads CASRVDRVQETQYF. Here the CDR3 DNA reads TGTGCCAGCAGGGTCGACAGGGTCCAAGAGACCCAGTACTTC.

This clonotype was seen more than once but under ten times. The rearrangement joins TRBV5-1 to TRBJ2-7; TRBD2 matches at 7 bases. The CDR3 spans 15 residues. Germline CDR1 reads SGHRS; CDR2 reads YFSETQ. Germline trimming cut 4 bases from V and 6 bases from J; bases unmatched to any gene: 13. The CDR3 sequence: CASSGPEGGSPEQYF. Written as DNA, the CDR3 is TGCGCCAGCAGCGGACCAGAGGGAGGGAGCCCCGAGCAGTACTTC. Supplemented by reference TRBV5-1 and TRBJ2-7, the full variable domain reads KAGVTQTPRYLIKTRGQQVTLSCSPISGHRSVSWYQQTPGQGLQFLFEYFSETQRNKGNFPGRFSGRQFSNSRSEMNVSTLELGDSALYLCASSGPEGGSPEQYFGPGTRLTVT.

This clonotype was seen at least ten times. The chain combines TRBV10-3 with TRBJ2-3; 8 bases line up with TRBD2. Losses at the gene ends were 7 bases for V and 1 base for J; bases not matched to a gene: 7. Germline V gene sequence: CDR1 ENHRY, CDR2 SYGVKD. CDR3 length equals 15 residues. The CDR3 protein is CAINPGSGGTDTQYF. Here the CDR3 DNA reads TGTGCCATCAACCCGGGTAGCGGGGGCACAGATACGCAGTATTTT.

The genes are TRBV20-1 and TRBJ2-6, with no clear D. Looked up from germline, CDR1 is DFQATT and CDR2 is SNEGSKA (reference sequence). The CDR3 sequence is 13 residues long. Trimming stripped 6 bases from V and 4 bases from J, with 10 bases between. The CDR3 loop is CSAPTSGANVLTF. Written as DNA, the CDR3 is TGCAGTGCCCCAACCTCCGGGGCCAACGTCCTGACTTTC.

This chain uses TRBV6-4 with TRBJ1-1; D ambiguous. Per germline, CDR1 MRHNA and CDR2 SNTAGT. The CDR3 totals 14 residues. Trimming removed 3 bases at V and 0 bases at J, with 8 bases between. In nucleotides, the CDR3 is TGTGCCAGCAGTGAGCGAAACTTGAACACTGAAGCTTTCTTT. Translating gives CASSERNLNTEAFF.

About this clonotype: Lacking the conserved final phenylalanine or tryptophan, this CDR3 likely reflects a read error. The chain uses TRBV24-1 and TRBJ1-2; tentatively, D is TRBD1 (5 bases). This CDR3 is built from 12 residues. Trimming cost V 12 bases and J 6 bases, with 16 bases left between them. In germline, CDR1 is KGHDR, CDR2 SFDVKD. The CDR3 DNA reads as TGTGCCGCGGGTGAGGGGCCGGATGGCTACACCCTC. Translation gives CAAGEGPDGYTL.

This clonotype has a count of ten or more. The chain uses TRBV7-2 and TRBJ1-4; 9 positions match TRBD1. After removal of 2 bases from V and 5 bases from J, the junction contained 3 bases not matched to a gene. Germline CDR1 is SGHTA and CDR2 is FQGNSA. This CDR3 has 15 amino acids. The CDR3 nucleotides are TGTGCCAGCAGCTTAAGGGACAGGGAGAATGAAAAACTGTTTTTT. It yields the protein CASSLRDRENEKLFF. Full variable domain (outside the CDR3, taken from reference TRBV7-2 and TRBJ1-4): GAGVSQSPSNKVTEKGKDVELRCDPISGHTALYWYRQSLGQGLEFLIYFQGNSAPDKSGLPSDRFSAERTGGSVSTLTIQRTQQEDSAVYLCASSLRDRENEKLFFGSGTQLSVL.

In regard to this clonotype: A much larger clone lies one base from this, so it may be a read error. The rearrangement joins TRBV7-9 to TRBJ1-2; D unclear. This CDR3 has 12 residues. In germline, CDR1 is SEHNR, CDR2 FQNEAQ (reference sequence). The CDR3 reads CASSLEFYGYAF. The CDR3 DNA reads as TGTGCCAGCAGCTTAGAATTCTATGGCTACGCCTTC.

Regarding this clonotype: In this CDR3 the conserved last residue, phenylalanine or tryptophan, is missing, so a read error is likely. The J gene is TRBJ2-7, the V gene TRBV29-1; D is uncertain. Germline lookup yields CDR1 SQVTM and CDR2 ANQGSEA. The CDR3 spans 14 residues. V was cut by 4 bases and J by 2 bases, with 15 bases left in between. This CDR3 is CSVASIRTPYEQYL. The CDR3 bases are TGCAGCGTTGCTTCGATCCGAACCCCCTACGAGCAGTACCTC.

This clonotype was picked up many times. The genes are TRBV7-9 and TRBJ2-3, with TRBD2 matching 9 bases. V gave up 5 bases and J gave up 1 base; unmatched junction bases: 10. Germline lookup yields CDR1 SEHNR and CDR2 FQNEAQ (reference sequence). This CDR3 has 17 amino acids. The CDR3 DNA follows: TGTGCCAGCAGCCTAATAGCGGGAGTGGGGGGCACAGATACGCAGTATTTT. Residues: CASSLIAGVGGTDTQYF.

This clonotype was counted ten times or more. This chain links TRBV11-2 with TRBJ1-4; no reliable D call. The CDR3 spans 18 residues. The V gene lost 5 bases and the J gene lost 0 bases, with 19 bases spanning the gap. Germline assignment: CDR1 SGHAT and CDR2 FQNNGV. CDR3 DNA sequence: TGTGCCAGCAGCAAAGGGAGGGCCACAAAATCAACTAATGAAAAACTGTTTTTT. This codes for CASSKGRATKSTNEKLFF.

This clonotype was found many times. The V call is TRBV11-2, the J call TRBJ2-1, with 13 bases lining up with TRBD2. This CDR3 has 16 amino acids. Germline CDR1 reads SGHAT; CDR2 reads FQNNGV. With V trimmed by 5 bases and J by 7 bases, 8 bases remained unmatched. The CDR3 DNA follows: TGTGCCAGCAGCCGAGAACTAGCGGGAGGGAGGAATGAGCAGTTCTTC. Translated, it gives CASSRELAGGRNEQFF.

There are many counts of this clonotype. The chain recombines TRBV5-5 with TRBJ1-2; D gene unclear. The CDR3 totals 14 residues. With 0 bases removed from V and 2 bases from J, the gap between germline ends came to 8 bases. CDR1 is SGHKS, CDR2 YYEKEE, per germline (reference sequence). The CDR3 nucleotides read TGTGCCAGCAGCTTGGCGGTCAGCAACTATGGCTACACCTTC. Residues: CASSLAVSNYGYTF.

This clonotype was recorded a few times. The V gene is TRBV6-5, the J gene TRBJ2-7; 13 bases map to TRBD2. The CDR3 totals 15 residues. CDR1 and CDR2 (germline): MNHEY, SVGAGI. The V gene end was trimmed by 5 bases and the J gene end by 7 bases; junction bases not matched to a gene: 8. The CDR3 is CASSPGLAGVKEQYF. CDR3 nucleotide sequence: TGTGCCAGCAGTCCCGGACTAGCGGGAGTGAAAGAGCAGTACTTC.

As regards this clonotype: The CDR3 carries no conserved terminal phenylalanine or tryptophan, so it likely arises from a read error. The V and J genes are TRBV9 and TRBJ2-5; 7 positions match TRBD2. There are 14 residues in the CDR3. Germline CDR1 SGDLS, CDR2 YYNGEE. Trimming removed 7 bases from V and 9 bases from J; junction bases left unmatched: 15. CDR3 nucleotide sequence: TGTGCCAGCGCCGCATCGCCGGGGAGGGAGGCCCAGTACCTC. This encodes CASAASPGREAQYL.

This clonotype was picked up many times. The V gene is TRBV28, the J gene TRBJ2-5; 13 bases match TRBD2. Losses at the gene ends were 6 bases for V and 2 bases for J; bases not matched to a gene: 3. Germline V lookup: CDR1 MDHEN, CDR2 SYDVKM. The CDR3 is made up of 15 amino acids. CDR3 nucleotides: TGTGCCAGCAGGGAACTAGCGGGAGGGCAAGAGACCCAGTACTTC. This encodes CASRELAGGQETQYF.

V gene TRBV5-4 combines with J gene TRBJ2-5, with D possibly being TRBD2 (6 bases). CDR1 is SGHNT and CDR2 is YYREEE in the germline V gene (reference sequence). The V and J ends lost 8 bases and 2 bases respectively, with 19 bases between them. CDR3 length equals 15 residues. The CDR3 nucleotides are TGTGCCAGTAAGCGTACGGGACTGGGGCAAGAGACCCAGTACTTC. It specifies CASKRTGLGQETQYF.

This clonotype was found many times. The chain joins TRBV5-5 to TRBJ2-7; 9 bases are a match to TRBD2. This CDR3 contains 16 residues. V trimming: 1 base; J trimming: 7 bases; junction bases outside the gene matches: 12. Per the germline V gene, CDR1 is SGHKS and CDR2 is YYEKEE (reference sequence). CDR3 amino acids: CASSLRSSGISPEQYF. The CDR3 bases are TGTGCCAGCAGCTTGAGATCTAGCGGGATATCCCCAGAGCAGTACTTC.

This clonotype has just a few counts. With a much larger clone just one base away, this may be a read error. This chain uses TRBV6-5 with TRBJ1-5, with TRBD1 matching 7 bases. This CDR3 has 15 residues. Per germline, CDR1 MNHEY and CDR2 SVGAGI. The ends lost 5 bases at V and 1 base at J; junction bases unmatched: 5. CDR3 nucleotides: TGTGCCAGCAGTCCGGAACAGGGGAGCAATCAGCCCCAGCATTTT. Translated: CASSPEQGSNQPQHF.

This clonotype was counted at least ten times. The genes are TRBV9 and TRBJ2-7; either TRBD1 or TRBD2 may fit D (5 bases each). This CDR3 region has 18 residues. Germline V gene data show CDR1 as SGDLS and CDR2 as YYNGEE. Trimming left V 0 bases short and J 4 bases short, with 23 bases between. CDR3 protein: CASSVGFASGRKFYEQYF. In DNA form, the CDR3 reads TGTGCCAGCAGCGTAGGATTCGCGTCAGGGAGAAAATTTTACGAGCAGTACTTC. Drawing the rest from reference TRBV9 and TRBJ2-7, the complete variable domain is DSGVTQTPKHLITATGQRVTLRCSPRSGDLSVYWYQQSLDQGLQFLIQYYNGEERAKGNILERFSAQQFPDLHSELNLSSLELGDSALYFCASSVGFASGRKFYEQYFGPGTRLTVT.

This clonotype was seen a few times. The chain couples TRBV12-3 or TRBV12-4 to TRBJ2-1; 8 bases map to TRBD2. The CDR3 extends over 21 amino acids. J was trimmed by 3 bases and V by 6 bases; bases with no gene match: 25. The CDR3 nucleotides read TGTGCCAGCAGCCCGCCTTTGAAGGGCGGGAGGACTGGTATTCGCTACAATGAGCAGTTCTTC. It specifies CASSPPLKGGRTGIRYNEQFF.

A note on this clonotype: A much larger clone differs by one base, so this may be a read error. This chain uses TRBV20-1 with TRBJ2-7; TRBD1 or TRBD2 may be the D gene (5 bases each). Germline-derived CDR1 and CDR2 are DFQATT and SNEGSKA (reference sequence). Trimming left V 3 bases short and J 2 bases short, with 17 bases between. This CDR3 contains 15 residues. As DNA, the CDR3 is TGCAGTGCTAGCGGTGGGGGACCAGGGACCTACGAGCAGTACTTC. It specifies CSASGGGPGTYEQYF.

This clonotype occurred many times. The chain has TRBV20-1 and TRBJ2-7; perhaps D is TRBD1 or TRBD2 (5 bases each). The CDR3 length is 12 residues. Trimming left V 4 bases short and J 5 bases short, with 12 bases between. Germline V lookup: CDR1 DFQATT, CDR2 SNEGSKA (reference sequence). CDR3 nucleotide sequence: TGCAGTGCTATCGGGACGGTTGACGAGCAGTACTTC. It codes for CSAIGTVDEQYF.

The chain joins TRBV12-3 or TRBV12-4 to TRBJ2-2, with D uncertain. The CDR3 consists of 14 residues. Trimming removed 8 bases from V and 5 bases from J, with 15 bases in between. CDR3: CASHHYRETGELFF. In DNA, the CDR3 is TGTGCCAGCCATCACTACCGAGAGACCGGGGAGCTGTTTTTT.

The sample holds many counts of this clonotype. The rearrangement joins TRBV14 to TRBJ2-3; unclear D gene. Deletions cut 2 bases from V and 0 bases from J, with 12 bases between. The germline gives CDR1 SGHDN, CDR2 FVKESK. The CDR3 contains 16 residues. CDR3 sequence: CASSQRRRLSTDTQYF. In nucleotides, the CDR3 is TGTGCCAGCAGCCAAAGGAGACGCCTCAGCACAGATACGCAGTATTTT.

At least ten counts were recorded for this clonotype. V is TRBV30 and J is TRBJ2-7, with D maybe TRBD1 (6 bases). The CDR3 covers 12 residues. V dropped 1 base and J dropped 3 bases, with 7 bases sitting between them. Looked up from germline, CDR1 is GTSNPN and CDR2 is SVGIG (reference sequence). CDR3 sequence (DNA): TGTGCCTGGAGTGGGACAGTCTACGAGCAGTACTTC. Residues: CAWSGTVYEQYF.

Remarks on this clonotype: Just one base apart from a much larger clone, this may be a read error. The CDR3 spells CASRSGQGSCTDTQYF. In nucleotides, the CDR3 is TGTGCCAGCAGGTCGGGACAGGGGTCCTGCACAGATACGCAGTATTTT. The chain carries TRBV5-5 and TRBJ2-3; 10 bases map to TRBD1. The CDR3 contains 16 residues. V shed 5 bases, J shed 1 base, and the junction held 7 bases outside the gene matches. The germline V gene encodes CDR1 SGHKS and CDR2 YYEKEE (reference sequence).

This chain joins TRBV29-1 and TRBJ1-4, with 7 bases aligning to TRBD1. The CDR3 consists of 14 residues. The V segment lost 6 bases and the J segment 10 bases; nucleotides outside the gene matches: 14. From germline, CDR1 is SQVTM and CDR2 ANQGSEA. The CDR3 DNA reads TGCAGCGTAGCAGCGGGCAGGGGGGCCCGAAAACTGTTTTTT. Protein sequence: CSVAAGRGARKLFF. Full variable domain (missing parts from reference TRBV29-1 and TRBJ1-4): SAVISQKPSRDICQRGTSLTIQCQVDSQVTMMFWYRQQPGQSLTLIATANQGSEATYESGFVIDKFPISRPNLTFSTLTVSNMSPEDSSIYLCSVAAGRGARKLFFGSGTQLSVL.

The sample holds many counts of this clonotype. The rearrangement links TRBV11-2 to TRBJ2-7; TRBD2 is a possible D gene (6 bases). CDR3 length: 11 amino acids. The V end was cut by 2 bases, the J end by 13 bases, with 12 bases between. Germline loops: CDR1 SGHAT, CDR2 FQNNGV. The CDR3 DNA is TGTGCCAGCAGCTTAAGGCGGGACTTTTACTTC. Translating gives CASSLRRDFYF.

The rearrangement joins TRBV2 to TRBJ1-5, with D tentatively TRBD1 (5 bases). V was shortened by 4 bases and J by 6 bases, with 16 bases between the two germline ends. In germline, CDR1 is SNHLY, CDR2 FYNNEI. The CDR3 sequence is 15 residues long. CDR3 in amino acids: CASSARGQGGQPQHF. The DNA for the CDR3 is TGTGCCAGCAGTGCTAGGGGTCAGGGCGGTCAGCCCCAGCATTTT.